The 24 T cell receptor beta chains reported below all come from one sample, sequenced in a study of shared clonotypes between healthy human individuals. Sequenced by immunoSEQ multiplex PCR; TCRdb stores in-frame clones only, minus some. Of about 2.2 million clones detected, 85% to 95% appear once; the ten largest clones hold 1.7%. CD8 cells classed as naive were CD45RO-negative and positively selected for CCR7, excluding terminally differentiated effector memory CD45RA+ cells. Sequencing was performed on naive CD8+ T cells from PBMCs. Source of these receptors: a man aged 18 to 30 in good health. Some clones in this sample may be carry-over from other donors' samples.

For the CDR3, the DNA is TGTGCCAGCAGCTCAGGGGCCTCCTACGAGCAGTACTTC. Translating gives CASSSGASYEQYF. This rearrangement joins TRBV9 to TRBJ2-7; a possible D gene is TRBD1 (6 bases). The CDR3 runs 13 residues. Germline CDR1 is SGDLS and CDR2 is YYNGEE. Trimming pared 4 bases from V and 0 bases from J, leaving 8 bases between.

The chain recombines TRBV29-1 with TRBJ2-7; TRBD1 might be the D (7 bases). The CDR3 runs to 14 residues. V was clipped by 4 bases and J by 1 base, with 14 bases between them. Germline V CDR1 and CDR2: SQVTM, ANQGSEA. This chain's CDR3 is CSVAGGDRSYEQYF. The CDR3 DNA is TGCAGCGTTGCGGGCGGGGACAGATCCTACGAGCAGTACTTC.

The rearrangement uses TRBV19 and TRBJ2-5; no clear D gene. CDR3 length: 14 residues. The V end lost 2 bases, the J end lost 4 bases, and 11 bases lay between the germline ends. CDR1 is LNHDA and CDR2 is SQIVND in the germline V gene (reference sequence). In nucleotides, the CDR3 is TGTGCCAGTAGTATATGGTCTGCGCCAGAGACCCAGTACTTC. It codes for CASSIWSAPETQYF.

The CDR3 reads CASSSPSGSVSYEQYF. The CDR3 bases are TGTGCCAGCAGCTCGCCCAGCGGGAGCGTTTCTTACGAGCAGTACTTC. The chain joins TRBV9 to TRBJ2-7; 8 nucleotides align to TRBD2. The CDR3 has 16 residues. Trimming at V came to 4 bases and at J to 4 bases, leaving 13 bases not matched to a gene. The germline gives CDR1 SGDLS, CDR2 YYNGEE.

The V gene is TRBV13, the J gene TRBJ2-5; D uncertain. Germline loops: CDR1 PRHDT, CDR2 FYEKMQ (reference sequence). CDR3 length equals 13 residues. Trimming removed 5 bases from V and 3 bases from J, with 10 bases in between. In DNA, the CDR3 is TGTGCCAGCAGCCGCGACTGGAAAGAGACCCAGTACTTC. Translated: CASSRDWKETQYF.

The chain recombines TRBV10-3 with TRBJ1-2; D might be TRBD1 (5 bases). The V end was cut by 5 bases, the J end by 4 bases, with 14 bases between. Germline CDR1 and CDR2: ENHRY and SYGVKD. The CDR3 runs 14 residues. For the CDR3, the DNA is TGTGCCATCAGTAGCAGGGATGAGCCCTATGGCTACACCTTC. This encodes CAISSRDEPYGYTF.

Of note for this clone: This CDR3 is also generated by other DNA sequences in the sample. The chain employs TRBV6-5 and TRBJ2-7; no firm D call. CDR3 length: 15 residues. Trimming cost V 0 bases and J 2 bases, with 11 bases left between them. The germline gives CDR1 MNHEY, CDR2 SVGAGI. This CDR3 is CASSYSAGSTYEQYF. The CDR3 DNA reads TGTGCCAGCAGTTACTCGGCAGGATCAACCTACGAGCAGTACTTC.

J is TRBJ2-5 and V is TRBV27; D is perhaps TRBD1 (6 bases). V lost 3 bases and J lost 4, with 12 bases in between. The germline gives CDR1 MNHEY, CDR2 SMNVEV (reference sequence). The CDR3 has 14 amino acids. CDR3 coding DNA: TGTGCCAGCAGTTTTACAGGGTCCTTAGAGACCCAGTACTTC. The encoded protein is CASSFTGSLETQYF.

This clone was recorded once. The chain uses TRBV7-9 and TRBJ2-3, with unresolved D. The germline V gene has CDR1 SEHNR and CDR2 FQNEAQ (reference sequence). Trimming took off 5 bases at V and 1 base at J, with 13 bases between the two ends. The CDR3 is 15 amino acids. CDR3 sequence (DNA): TGTGCCAGCAGCAAGGCCCAAATAGGCACAGATACGCAGTATTTT. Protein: CASSKAQIGTDTQYF. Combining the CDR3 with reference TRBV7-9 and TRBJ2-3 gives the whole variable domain DTGVSQNPRHKITKRGQNVTFRCDPISEHNRLYWYRQTLGQGPEFLTYFQNEAQLEKSRLLSDRFSAERPKGSFSTLEIQRTEQGDSAMYLCASSKAQIGTDTQYFGPGTRLTVL.

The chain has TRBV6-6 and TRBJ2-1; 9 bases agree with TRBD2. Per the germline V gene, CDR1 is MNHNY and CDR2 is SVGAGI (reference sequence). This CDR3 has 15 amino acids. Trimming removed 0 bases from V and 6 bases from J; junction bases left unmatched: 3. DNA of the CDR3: TGTGCCAGCAGTTACTCGTTACTAGCGGGCAATGAGCAGTTCTTC. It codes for CASSYSLLAGNEQFF.

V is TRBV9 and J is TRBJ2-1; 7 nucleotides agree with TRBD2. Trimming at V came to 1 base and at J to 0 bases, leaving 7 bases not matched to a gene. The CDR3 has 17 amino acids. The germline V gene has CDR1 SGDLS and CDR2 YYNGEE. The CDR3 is CASSVIPSGYSYNEQFF. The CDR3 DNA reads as TGTGCCAGCAGCGTAATTCCTAGCGGTTACTCCTACAATGAGCAGTTCTTC.

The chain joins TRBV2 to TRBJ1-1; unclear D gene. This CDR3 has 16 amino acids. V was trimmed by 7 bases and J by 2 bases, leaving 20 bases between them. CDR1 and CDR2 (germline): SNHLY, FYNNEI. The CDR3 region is CASTSHLETFNTEAFF. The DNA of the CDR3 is TGTGCCAGCACCTCACATCTAGAGACCTTCAACACTGAAGCTTTCTTT.

This CDR3 is CASSLRRRTEVYEQYF. DNA for the CDR3: TGTGCCAGCAGTTTACGCCGTAGGACGGAAGTCTACGAGCAGTACTTC. The rearrangement uses TRBV28 and TRBJ2-7; the D is unclear. Trimming took 2 bases from V and 3 from J, leaving 17 bases between them. The CDR3 is 16 amino acids. Per germline, CDR1 MDHEN and CDR2 SYDVKM.

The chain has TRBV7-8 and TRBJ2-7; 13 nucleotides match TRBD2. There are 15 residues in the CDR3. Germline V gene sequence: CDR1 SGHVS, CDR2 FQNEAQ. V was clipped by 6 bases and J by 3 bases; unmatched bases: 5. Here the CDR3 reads CASSHGLAGDYEQYF. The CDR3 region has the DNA TGTGCCAGCAGTCACGGACTAGCGGGGGACTACGAGCAGTACTTC.

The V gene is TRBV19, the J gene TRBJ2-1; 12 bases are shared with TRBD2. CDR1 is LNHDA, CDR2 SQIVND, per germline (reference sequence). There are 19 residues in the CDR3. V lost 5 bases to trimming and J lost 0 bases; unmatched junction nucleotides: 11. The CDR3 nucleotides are TGTGCCAGTAGTGTGACGGGCCTAGCGGGAGGGTCCTCCTACAATGAGCAGTTCTTC. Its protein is CASSVTGLAGGSSYNEQFF.

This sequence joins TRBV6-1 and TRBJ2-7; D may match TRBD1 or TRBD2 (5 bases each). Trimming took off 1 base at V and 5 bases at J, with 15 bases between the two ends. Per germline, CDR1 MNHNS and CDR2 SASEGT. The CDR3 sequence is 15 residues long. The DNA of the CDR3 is TGTGCCAGCAGTGAAGGGAGGACACCTATGAACGAGCAGTACTTC. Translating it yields CASSEGRTPMNEQYF.

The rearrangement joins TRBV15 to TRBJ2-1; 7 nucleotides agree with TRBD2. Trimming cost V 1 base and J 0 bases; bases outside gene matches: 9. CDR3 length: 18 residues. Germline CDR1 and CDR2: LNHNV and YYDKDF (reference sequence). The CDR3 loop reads CATSRGSPSGISYNEQFF. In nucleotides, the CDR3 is TGTGCCACCAGCAGAGGGTCCCCAAGCGGGATCTCCTACAATGAGCAGTTCTTC.

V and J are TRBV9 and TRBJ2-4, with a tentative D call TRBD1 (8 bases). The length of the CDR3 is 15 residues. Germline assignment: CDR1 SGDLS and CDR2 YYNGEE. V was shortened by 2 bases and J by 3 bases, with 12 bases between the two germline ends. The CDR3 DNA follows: TGTGCCAGCAGCGTCGGGGGGACAGGCAAAAACATTCAGTACTTC. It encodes CASSVGGTGKNIQYF.

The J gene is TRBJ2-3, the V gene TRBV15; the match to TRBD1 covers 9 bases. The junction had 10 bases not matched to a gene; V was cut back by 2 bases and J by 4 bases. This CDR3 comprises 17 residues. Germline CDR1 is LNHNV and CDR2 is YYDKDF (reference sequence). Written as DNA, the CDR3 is TGTGCCACCAGCAGAAGTCCGGGACAGGGACCGGCAGATACGCAGTATTTT. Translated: CATSRSPGQGPADTQYF.

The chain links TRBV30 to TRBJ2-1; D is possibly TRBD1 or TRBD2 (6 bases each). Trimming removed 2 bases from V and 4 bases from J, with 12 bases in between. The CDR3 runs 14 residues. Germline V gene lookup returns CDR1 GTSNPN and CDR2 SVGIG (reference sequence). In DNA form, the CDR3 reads TGTGCCTGGAGTCTAGGGGGGACTTACAATGAGCAGTTCTTC. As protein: CAWSLGGTYNEQFF.

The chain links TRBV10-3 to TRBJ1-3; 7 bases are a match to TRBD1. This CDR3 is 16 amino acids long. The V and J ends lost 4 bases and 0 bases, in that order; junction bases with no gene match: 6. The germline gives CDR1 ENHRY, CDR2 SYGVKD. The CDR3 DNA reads TGTGCCATCAGTGCGGGACAGCCGAGCTCTGGAAACACCATATATTTT. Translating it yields CAISAGQPSSGNTIYF.

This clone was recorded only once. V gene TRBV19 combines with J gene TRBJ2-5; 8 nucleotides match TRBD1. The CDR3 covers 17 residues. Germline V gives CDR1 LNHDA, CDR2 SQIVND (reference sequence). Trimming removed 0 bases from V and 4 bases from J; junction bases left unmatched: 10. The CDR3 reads CASSIEPTGVTGETQYF. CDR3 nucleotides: TGTGCCAGTAGTATAGAACCGACAGGGGTCACGGGAGAGACCCAGTACTTC.

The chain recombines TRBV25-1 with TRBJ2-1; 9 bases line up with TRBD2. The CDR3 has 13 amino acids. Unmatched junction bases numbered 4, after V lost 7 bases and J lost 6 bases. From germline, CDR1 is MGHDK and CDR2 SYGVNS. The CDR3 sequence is CASKAGGLNEQFF. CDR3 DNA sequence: TGTGCCAGCAAAGCGGGAGGACTCAATGAGCAGTTCTTC.

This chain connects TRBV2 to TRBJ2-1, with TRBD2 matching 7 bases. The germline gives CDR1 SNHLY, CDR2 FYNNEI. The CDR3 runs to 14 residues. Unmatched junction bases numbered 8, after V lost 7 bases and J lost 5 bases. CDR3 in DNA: TGTGCCAGCACCGTGAGCGGGATAAACAATGAGCAGTTCTTC. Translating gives CASTVSGINNEQFF.